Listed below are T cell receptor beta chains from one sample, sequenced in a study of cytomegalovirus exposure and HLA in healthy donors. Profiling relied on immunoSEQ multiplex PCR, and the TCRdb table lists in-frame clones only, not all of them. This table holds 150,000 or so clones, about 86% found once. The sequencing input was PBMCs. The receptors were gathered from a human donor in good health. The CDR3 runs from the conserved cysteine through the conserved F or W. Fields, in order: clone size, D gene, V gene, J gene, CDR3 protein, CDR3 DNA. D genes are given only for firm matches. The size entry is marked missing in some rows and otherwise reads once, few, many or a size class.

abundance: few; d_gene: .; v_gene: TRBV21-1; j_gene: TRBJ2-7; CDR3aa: CASSISTGPYEQYF; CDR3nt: TGTGCCAGCAGCATCTCGACAGGGCCCTACGAGCAGTACTTC
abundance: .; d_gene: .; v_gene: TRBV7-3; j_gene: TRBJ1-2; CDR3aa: CASSLQSAAGAYGYTF; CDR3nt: TGTGCCAGCAGCTTACAATCAGCGGCAGGGGCCTATGGCTACACCTTC
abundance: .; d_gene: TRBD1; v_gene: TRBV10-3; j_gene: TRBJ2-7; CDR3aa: CAISETRQGSSYEQYF; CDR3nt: TGTGCCATCAGTGAGACCAGACAGGGAAGCTCCTACGAGCAGTACTTC
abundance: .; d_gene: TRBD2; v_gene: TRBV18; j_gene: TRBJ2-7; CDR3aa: CASSPGGAGEYEQYF; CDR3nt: TGTGCCAGCTCACCCGGCGGAGCGGGAGAGTACGAGCAGTACTTC
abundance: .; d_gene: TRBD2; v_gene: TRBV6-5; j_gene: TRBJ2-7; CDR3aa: CASSYSTGTSGYEQYF; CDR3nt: TGTGCCAGCAGTTACTCTACCGGGACTAGCGGGTACGAGCAGTACTTC
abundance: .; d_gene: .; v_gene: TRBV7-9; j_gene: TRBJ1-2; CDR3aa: CASSFGEGNYGYTF; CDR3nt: TGTGCCAGCAGCTTCGGGGAGGGTAACTATGGCTACACCTTC
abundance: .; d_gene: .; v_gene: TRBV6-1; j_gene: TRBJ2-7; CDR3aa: CASSEIQGSEQYF; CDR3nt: TGTGCCAGCAGTGAAATCCAGGGATCCGAGCAGTACTTC
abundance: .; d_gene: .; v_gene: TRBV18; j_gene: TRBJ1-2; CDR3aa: CASSPVSRQANGYTF; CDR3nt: TGTGCCAGCTCACCCGTTTCCCGACAGGCTAATGGCTACACCTTC
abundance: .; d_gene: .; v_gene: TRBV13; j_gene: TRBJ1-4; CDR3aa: CASSLYRDNEKLFF; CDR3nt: TGTGCCAGCAGCTTATACAGAGATAATGAAAAACTGTTTTTT
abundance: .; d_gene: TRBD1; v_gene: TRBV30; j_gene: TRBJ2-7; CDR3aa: CAWEQGVTYEQYF; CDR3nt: TGTGCCTGGGAACAGGGGGTTACCTACGAGCAGTACTTC
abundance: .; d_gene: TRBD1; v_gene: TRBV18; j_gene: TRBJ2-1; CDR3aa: CASSPLTGDNEQFF; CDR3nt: TGTGCCAGCTCACCTCTAACAGGGGACAATGAGCAGTTCTTC
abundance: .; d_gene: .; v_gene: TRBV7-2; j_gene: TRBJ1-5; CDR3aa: CASSLVGSAGQPQHF; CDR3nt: TGTGCCAGCAGCTTAGTAGGGTCAGCGGGACAGCCCCAGCATTTT
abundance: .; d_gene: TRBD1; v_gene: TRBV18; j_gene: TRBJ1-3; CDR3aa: CASSPAGQGFGNTIYF; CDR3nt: TGTGCCAGCTCACCCGCGGGACAGGGGTTTGGAAACACCATATATTTT
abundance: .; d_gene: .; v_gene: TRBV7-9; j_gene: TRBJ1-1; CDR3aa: CASSFPLTTGRQNTEAFF; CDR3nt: TGTGCCAGCAGCTTTCCACTCACAACCGGCAGACAGAACACTGAAGCTTTCTTT
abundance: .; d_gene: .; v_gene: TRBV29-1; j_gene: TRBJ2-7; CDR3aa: CSVVEEQGVFSFAYEQYF; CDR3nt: TGCAGCGTTGTCGAGGAACAGGGAGTGTTTTCGTTCGCCTACGAGCAGTACTTC
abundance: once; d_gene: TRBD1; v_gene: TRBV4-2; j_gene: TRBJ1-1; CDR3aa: CASSQVRDRWNTEAFF; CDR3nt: TGTGCCAGCAGCCAAGTCCGGGACAGGTGGAACACTGAAGCTTTCTTT
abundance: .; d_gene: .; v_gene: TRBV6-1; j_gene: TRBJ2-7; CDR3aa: CASSVEAVVMNYEQYF; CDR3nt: TGTGCCAGCAGTGTTGAGGCCGTCGTCATGAACTACGAGCAGTACTTC
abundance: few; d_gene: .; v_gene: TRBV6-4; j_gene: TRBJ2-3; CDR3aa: CASSGGDRDTQYF; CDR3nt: TGTGCCAGCAGTGGGGGAGACCGAGATACGCAGTATTTT
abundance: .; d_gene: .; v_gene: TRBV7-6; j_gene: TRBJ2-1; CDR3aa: CASSVEGGEQFF; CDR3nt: TGTGCCAGCAGCGTCGAAGGAGGCGAGCAGTTCTTC
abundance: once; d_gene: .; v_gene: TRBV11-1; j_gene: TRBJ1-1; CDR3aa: CASSLAQDTEAFF; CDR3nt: TGTGCCAGCAGCTTAGCCCAGGACACTGAAGCTTTCTTT
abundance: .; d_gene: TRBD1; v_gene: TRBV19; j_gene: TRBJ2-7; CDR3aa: CASSITYGGQGGEQYF; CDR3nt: TGTGCCAGTAGTATAACCTACGGCGGACAGGGAGGCGAGCAGTACTTC
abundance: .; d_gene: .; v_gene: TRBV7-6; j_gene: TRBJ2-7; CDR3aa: CASSLDTGIPYEQYF; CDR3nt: TGTGCCAGCAGCTTAGACACAGGGATTCCCTACGAGCAGTACTTC
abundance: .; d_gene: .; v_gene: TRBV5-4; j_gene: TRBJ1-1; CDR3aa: CASSLEGLNTEAFF; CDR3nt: TGTGCCAGCAGCTTGGAGGGGCTGAACACTGAAGCTTTCTTT
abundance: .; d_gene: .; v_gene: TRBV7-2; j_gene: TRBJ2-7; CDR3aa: CASSLARSLSSYEQYF; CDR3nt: TGTGCCAGCAGCTTAGCGCGGTCTCTTAGCTCCTACGAGCAGTACTTC
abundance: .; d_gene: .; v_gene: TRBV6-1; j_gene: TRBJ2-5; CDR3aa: CASSEAVRVWATETQYF; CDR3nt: TGTGCCAGCAGTGAAGCGGTCAGGGTGTGGGCCACAGAGACCCAGTACTTC
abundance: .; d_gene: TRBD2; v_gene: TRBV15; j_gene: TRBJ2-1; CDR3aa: CATSRDTARLAGNEQFF; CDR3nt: TGTGCCACCAGCAGAGATACGGCCCGACTAGCAGGTAATGAGCAGTTCTTC